The rows below give T cell receptor beta chains drawn from one sample of a study of shared clonotypes between healthy human individuals. The data were produced by immunoSEQ multiplex PCR, yet TCRdb's version contains in-frame clones alone and is incomplete. The table lists approximately 500,000 clones, about four fifths of them singletons. Material for sequencing was PBMCs. The receptors were sampled from a woman between 40 and 50 years old in good health. Some clones in this sample may be carry-over from other donors' samples. Both conserved end residues are part of each CDR3. D genes are given only for firm matches. Not every row has a clone size; where given, it reads once, few, many or a size class.

J gene: TRBJ2-3
V gene: TRBV11-2
clone size: .
D gene: TRBD2
CDR3 DNA: TGTGCCAGCAGCTTCTCCGGGACTAGCGGGAGTGCAGATACGCAGTATTTT
CDR3 protein: CASSFSGTSGSADTQYF

J gene: TRBJ2-1
V gene: TRBV11-2
clone size: once
D gene: TRBD2
CDR3 DNA: TGTGCCAGCAGCTTATGGCGTGGAGCGGGGGGCTCCTACAATGAGCAGTTCTTC
CDR3 protein: CASSLWRGAGGSYNEQFF

J gene: TRBJ2-5
V gene: TRBV2
clone size: .
D gene: .
CDR3 DNA: TGTGCCAGCAGTCTCTGGGAGACCCAGTACTTC
CDR3 protein: CASSLWETQYF

J gene: TRBJ2-3
V gene: TRBV6-6
clone size: .
D gene: TRBD1
CDR3 DNA: TGTGCCAGCAGCCAATACAGGGGGCCAACAGATACGCAGTATTTT
CDR3 protein: CASSQYRGPTDTQYF

J gene: TRBJ2-1
V gene: TRBV28
clone size: .
D gene: .
CDR3 DNA: TGTGCCAGCACCCCCCCCGGGACTCCGACCGATGAGCAGTTCTTC
CDR3 protein: CASTPPGTPTDEQFF

J gene: TRBJ1-5
V gene: TRBV15
clone size: .
D gene: .
CDR3 DNA: TGTGCCACCAGCAGAGATCGTGGGGCGCGGGACCAGCCCCAGCATTTT
CDR3 protein: CATSRDRGARDQPQHF

J gene: TRBJ2-5
V gene: TRBV18
clone size: .
D gene: .
CDR3 DNA: TGTGCCAGCTCACCGCTCGGGGGTAATAGAGAGGCCCAGTACTTC
CDR3 protein: CASSPLGGNREAQYF

J gene: TRBJ2-3
V gene: TRBV7-9
clone size: .
D gene: TRBD1
CDR3 DNA: TGTGCCAGCAGCCCGCTAGGACAGGGTGGAACAGATACGCAGTATTTT
CDR3 protein: CASSPLGQGGTDTQYF

J gene: TRBJ1-2
V gene: TRBV11-2
clone size: .
D gene: .
CDR3 DNA: TGTGCCAGCAGCTTAGGATTCGGGTTCACGGGTGGCTACACCTTC
CDR3 protein: CASSLGFGFTGGYTF

J gene: TRBJ2-2
V gene: TRBV12-5
clone size: once
D gene: .
CDR3 DNA: TGTGCTAGTGGTTTGGTACTTGACAGCCCGAACACCGGGGAGCTGTTTTTT
CDR3 protein: CASGLVLDSPNTGELFF

J gene: TRBJ2-1
V gene: TRBV5-6
clone size: .
D gene: .
CDR3 DNA: TGTGCCAGCAGCTTGGGGTTCGGGGGCGGCTACAATGAGCAGTTCTTC
CDR3 protein: CASSLGFGGGYNEQFF

J gene: TRBJ2-1
V gene: TRBV6-6
clone size: .
D gene: .
CDR3 DNA: TGTGCCACTTTGAGCTTAAACAATGAGCAGTTCTTC
CDR3 protein: CATLSLNNEQFF

J gene: TRBJ2-1
V gene: TRBV5-4
clone size: .
D gene: .
CDR3 DNA: TGTGCCAGCAGCTTGGGTGGCTATGAGCAGTTCTTC
CDR3 protein: CASSLGGYEQFF

J gene: TRBJ1-1
V gene: TRBV14
clone size: few
D gene: TRBD1
CDR3 DNA: TGTGCCAGCAGCCAAGAACGAGGGGACAGGGGGCGTCGGACTGAAGCTTTCTTT
CDR3 protein: CASSQERGDRGRRTEAFF

J gene: TRBJ2-1
V gene: TRBV5-1
clone size: .
D gene: .
CDR3 DNA: TGCGCCAGCAGCTTGGACGGGAGTAGCAATGAGCAGTTCTTC
CDR3 protein: CASSLDGSSNEQFF

J gene: TRBJ1-5
V gene: TRBV28
clone size: .
D gene: .
CDR3 DNA: TGTGCCAGCAGGAAGGGGTATAGCAATCAGCCCCAGCATTTT
CDR3 protein: CASRKGYSNQPQHF

J gene: TRBJ2-7
V gene: TRBV5-1
clone size: .
D gene: .
CDR3 DNA: TGCGCCAGCAGCCGCGAACCCAGCTCCGACGAGCAGTACTTC
CDR3 protein: CASSREPSSDEQYF

J gene: TRBJ2-2
V gene: TRBV6-5
clone size: .
D gene: .
CDR3 DNA: TGTGCCAGCAGTTACGGGCCGAACACCGGGGAGCTGTTTTTT
CDR3 protein: CASSYGPNTGELFF

J gene: TRBJ2-7
V gene: TRBV7-8
clone size: .
D gene: TRBD1
CDR3 DNA: TGTGCCAGCAGCTTAGGCCGGGACAGGACCTACGAGCAGTACTTC
CDR3 protein: CASSLGRDRTYEQYF

J gene: TRBJ2-1
V gene: TRBV7-2
clone size: .
D gene: .
CDR3 DNA: TGTGCCAGCAGCTTAGTTTTACCGAACAATGAGCAGTTCTTC
CDR3 protein: CASSLVLPNNEQFF

J gene: TRBJ1-1
V gene: TRBV5-4
clone size: .
D gene: .
CDR3 DNA: TGTGCCAGCAGCTTTTCCGGGGCTGAAGCTTTCTTT
CDR3 protein: CASSFSGAEAFF

J gene: TRBJ1-5
V gene: TRBV4-1
clone size: .
D gene: .
CDR3 DNA: TGCGCCAGCAGCTTTGACAGAAATCAGCCCCAGCATTTT
CDR3 protein: CASSFDRNQPQHF

J gene: TRBJ1-6
V gene: TRBV18
clone size: .
D gene: .
CDR3 DNA: TGTGCCAGCTCACCGCGCGGAGGGTACAATTCACCCCTCCACTTT
CDR3 protein: CASSPRGGYNSPLHF

J gene: TRBJ1-2
V gene: TRBV5-1
clone size: .
D gene: .
CDR3 DNA: TGCGCCAGCAGTGGGACATCTAACTATGGCTACACCTTC
CDR3 protein: CASSGTSNYGYTF

J gene: TRBJ2-1
V gene: TRBV5-1
clone size: .
D gene: .
CDR3 DNA: TGCGCCAGCAGCTTGGCCCGGGGGCGTGAACAGTTCTTC
CDR3 protein: CASSLARGREQFF

J gene: TRBJ2-2
V gene: TRBV6-1
clone size: .
D gene: .
CDR3 DNA: TGTGCCAGCAGTGAAGCGCTTCTTAACACCGGGGAGCTGTTTTTT
CDR3 protein: CASSEALLNTGELFF

J gene: TRBJ1-2
V gene: TRBV5-1
clone size: .
D gene: .
CDR3 DNA: TGCGCCAGCAGCTTCGGACGGTATGGCTACACCTTC
CDR3 protein: CASSFGRYGYTF

J gene: TRBJ2-1
V gene: TRBV5-5
clone size: .
D gene: TRBD2
CDR3 DNA: TGTGCCAGCAGCTTTAGCGGGAGGCGGTACTATGAGCAGTTCTTC
CDR3 protein: CASSFSGRRYYEQFF

J gene: TRBJ1-1
V gene: TRBV27
clone size: few
D gene: TRBD1
CDR3 DNA: TGTGCCAGCAGTTTAAGGGGGCAGGGCACTGAAGCTTTCTTT
CDR3 protein: CASSLRGQGTEAFF

J gene: TRBJ2-7
V gene: TRBV5-4
clone size: .
D gene: TRBD2
CDR3 DNA: TGTGCCAGCAGCGAGCGGGAGACCTACGAGCAGTACTTC
CDR3 protein: CASSERETYEQYF

J gene: TRBJ1-4
V gene: TRBV30
clone size: few
D gene: .
CDR3 DNA: TGTGCCTGGAGTAGACAGCAAACTGAAAAACTGTTTTTT
CDR3 protein: CAWSRQQTEKLFF

J gene: TRBJ1-1
V gene: TRBV30
clone size: few
D gene: .
CDR3 DNA: TGTGCCTGGAGTTCGAGAACTGAAGCTTTCTTT
CDR3 protein: CAWSSRTEAFF

J gene: TRBJ1-3
V gene: TRBV28
clone size: .
D gene: .
CDR3 DNA: TGTGCCAGCAGCCCAGGGTTTACTGGAAACACCATATATTTT
CDR3 protein: CASSPGFTGNTIYF

J gene: TRBJ2-7
V gene: TRBV7-9
clone size: .
D gene: .
CDR3 DNA: TGTGCCAGCACCGATGGGGGGAACCTAAACTACGAGCAGTACTTC
CDR3 protein: CASTDGGNLNYEQYF

J gene: TRBJ2-1
V gene: TRBV5-1
clone size: .
D gene: TRBD2
CDR3 DNA: TGCGCCAGCAGGGACCCTAGCGGGAGCTCCTACAATGAGCAGTTCTTC
CDR3 protein: CASRDPSGSSYNEQFF

J gene: TRBJ2-5
V gene: TRBV30
clone size: .
D gene: .
CDR3 DNA: TGTGCCTGGAGTGTACCCGGCATCGAGACCCAGTACTTC
CDR3 protein: CAWSVPGIETQYF

J gene: TRBJ1-2
V gene: TRBV7-8
clone size: .
D gene: TRBD1
CDR3 DNA: TGTGCCAGCAGCTTAGAAGCCAGACAGGGGACCTATGGCTACACCTTC
CDR3 protein: CASSLEARQGTYGYTF

J gene: TRBJ1-2
V gene: TRBV7-6
clone size: .
D gene: TRBD1
CDR3 DNA: TGTGCCAGCAGCTTGGGGACAGGGGATGGCTACACCTTC
CDR3 protein: CASSLGTGDGYTF

J gene: TRBJ2-2
V gene: TRBV18
clone size: .
D gene: .
CDR3 DNA: TGTGCCAGCTCACCATCGATTTTCCAGGGTCCCACCGGGGAGCTGTTTTTT
CDR3 protein: CASSPSIFQGPTGELFF

J gene: TRBJ2-3
V gene: TRBV7-9
clone size: .
D gene: TRBD2
CDR3 DNA: TGTGCCAGCAGCTTAGGTCGGCTAGCGGAGATGGATACGCAGTATTTT
CDR3 protein: CASSLGRLAEMDTQYF

J gene: TRBJ2-7
V gene: TRBV5-1
clone size: .
D gene: .
CDR3 DNA: TGCGCCAGCAGCTTGTTCCCAGGATCGGGCGAGCAGTACTTC
CDR3 protein: CASSLFPGSGEQYF

J gene: TRBJ1-4
V gene: TRBV7-9
clone size: many
D gene: .
CDR3 DNA: TGTGCCAGCAGCTCCGGGGCTAATGAAAAACTGTTTTTT
CDR3 protein: CASSSGANEKLFF

J gene: TRBJ2-7
V gene: TRBV7-9
clone size: .
D gene: .
CDR3 DNA: TGTGCCAGCAGCACCGGACGTAAGGGGTACGAGCAGTACTTC
CDR3 protein: CASSTGRKGYEQYF

J gene: TRBJ2-1
V gene: TRBV5-1
clone size: .
D gene: TRBD2
CDR3 DNA: TGCGCCAGCAGCTTGGGCGGGAGTCCGGATGAGCAGTTCTTC
CDR3 protein: CASSLGGSPDEQFF

J gene: TRBJ1-5
V gene: TRBV5-4
clone size: .
D gene: .
CDR3 DNA: TGTGCCAGCAGCGATGGACCGAGAGTTAATAGCAATCAGCCCCAGCATTTT
CDR3 protein: CASSDGPRVNSNQPQHF